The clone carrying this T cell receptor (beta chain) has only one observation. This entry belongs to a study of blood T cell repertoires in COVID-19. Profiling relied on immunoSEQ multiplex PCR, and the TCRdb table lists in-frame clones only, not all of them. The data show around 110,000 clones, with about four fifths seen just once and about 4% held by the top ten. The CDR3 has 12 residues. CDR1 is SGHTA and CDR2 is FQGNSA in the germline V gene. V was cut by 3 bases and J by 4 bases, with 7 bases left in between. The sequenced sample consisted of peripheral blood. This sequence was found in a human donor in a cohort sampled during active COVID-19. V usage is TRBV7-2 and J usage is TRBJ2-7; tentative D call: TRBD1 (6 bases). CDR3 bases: TGTGCCAGCAGCTTTACAGGGTACGAGCAGTACTTC. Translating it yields CASSFTGYEQYF.